One T cell receptor beta chain is described in this entry. Its antigen is unknown. The sample originates from a study of shared clonotypes between healthy human individuals. Study-wide findings and caveats: It was only blood that was sampled, and tissue repertoires likely differ. Naive subsets tended to show greater estimated richness than memory subsets. Incomplete sequencing of sorted subsets was indicated by rarefaction despite large depth.

For each subset, genomic DNA was distributed in equal portions over several immunoSEQ plates. Data came from immunoSEQ multiplex PCR; TCRdb stores just in-frame clones and leaves some out. The repertoire holds some 2,400,000 clones, with about 94% as singletons. V lost 11 bases and J 0 bases, leaving 16 bases between the germline ends. The V gene's germline CDR1 is MNHNS and CDR2 SASEGT. There are 14 residues in the CDR3. Sequences were obtained from naive CD4+ T cells sorted from blood. Subset defined: CD45RA+ positively selected. The rearrangement joins TRBV6-1 to TRBJ1-1, with a weak D call TRBD1 (6 bases). The sequence was collected from a man between 18 and 35 years old in good health. CDR3 amino acids: CAGGQGTMNTEAFF. The CDR3 DNA sequence: TGTGCCGGGGGCCAGGGAACCATGAACACTGAAGCTTTCTTT.